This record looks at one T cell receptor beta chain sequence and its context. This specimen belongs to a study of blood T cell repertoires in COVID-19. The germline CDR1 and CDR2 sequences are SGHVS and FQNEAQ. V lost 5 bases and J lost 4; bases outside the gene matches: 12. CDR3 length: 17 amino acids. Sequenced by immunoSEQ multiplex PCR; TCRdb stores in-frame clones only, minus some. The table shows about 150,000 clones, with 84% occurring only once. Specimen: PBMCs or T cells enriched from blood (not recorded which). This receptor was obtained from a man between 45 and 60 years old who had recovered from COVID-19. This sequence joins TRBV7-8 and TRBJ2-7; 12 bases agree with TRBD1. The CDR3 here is CASSPNRVGQGAYEQYF. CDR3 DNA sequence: TGTGCCAGCAGCCCCAATAGGGTGGGACAGGGGGCTTACGAGCAGTACTTC.